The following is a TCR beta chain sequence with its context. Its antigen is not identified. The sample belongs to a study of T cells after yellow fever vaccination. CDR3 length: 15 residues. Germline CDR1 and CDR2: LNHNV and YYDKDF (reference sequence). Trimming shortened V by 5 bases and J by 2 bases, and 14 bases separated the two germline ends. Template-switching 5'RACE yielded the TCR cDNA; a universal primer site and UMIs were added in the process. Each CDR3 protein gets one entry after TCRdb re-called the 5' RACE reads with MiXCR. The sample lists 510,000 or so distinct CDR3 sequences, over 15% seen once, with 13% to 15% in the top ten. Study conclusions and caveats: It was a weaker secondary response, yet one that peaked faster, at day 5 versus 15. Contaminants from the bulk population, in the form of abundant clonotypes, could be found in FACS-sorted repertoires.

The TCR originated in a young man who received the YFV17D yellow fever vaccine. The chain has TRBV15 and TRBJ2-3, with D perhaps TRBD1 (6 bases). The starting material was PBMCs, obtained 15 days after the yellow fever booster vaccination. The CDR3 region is CATSFRQANTDTQYF. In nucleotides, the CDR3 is TGTGCCACCAGCTTTAGACAGGCCAACACAGATACGCAGTATTTT.